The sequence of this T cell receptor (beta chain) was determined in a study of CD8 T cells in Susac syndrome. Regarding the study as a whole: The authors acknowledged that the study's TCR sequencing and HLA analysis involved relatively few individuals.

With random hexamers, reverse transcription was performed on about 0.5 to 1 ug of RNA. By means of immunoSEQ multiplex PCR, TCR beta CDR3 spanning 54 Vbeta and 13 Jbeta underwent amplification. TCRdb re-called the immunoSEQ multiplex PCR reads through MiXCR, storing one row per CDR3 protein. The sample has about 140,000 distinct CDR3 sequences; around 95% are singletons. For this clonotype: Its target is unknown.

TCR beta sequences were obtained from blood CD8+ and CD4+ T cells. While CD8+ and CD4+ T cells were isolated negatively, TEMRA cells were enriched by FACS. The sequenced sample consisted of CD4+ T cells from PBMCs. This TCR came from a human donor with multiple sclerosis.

The CDR3 is CASTRTGISYNEQFF. CDR3 DNA sequence: TGTGCCAGCACCAGGACAGGAATCTCCTACAATGAGCAGTTCTTC. This chain uses TRBV12-3 or TRBV12-4 with TRBJ2-1; 7 nucleotides line up with TRBD1. The trim removed 7 bases at V and 0 bases at J, leaving 6 bases unmatched. This CDR3 comprises 15 residues.